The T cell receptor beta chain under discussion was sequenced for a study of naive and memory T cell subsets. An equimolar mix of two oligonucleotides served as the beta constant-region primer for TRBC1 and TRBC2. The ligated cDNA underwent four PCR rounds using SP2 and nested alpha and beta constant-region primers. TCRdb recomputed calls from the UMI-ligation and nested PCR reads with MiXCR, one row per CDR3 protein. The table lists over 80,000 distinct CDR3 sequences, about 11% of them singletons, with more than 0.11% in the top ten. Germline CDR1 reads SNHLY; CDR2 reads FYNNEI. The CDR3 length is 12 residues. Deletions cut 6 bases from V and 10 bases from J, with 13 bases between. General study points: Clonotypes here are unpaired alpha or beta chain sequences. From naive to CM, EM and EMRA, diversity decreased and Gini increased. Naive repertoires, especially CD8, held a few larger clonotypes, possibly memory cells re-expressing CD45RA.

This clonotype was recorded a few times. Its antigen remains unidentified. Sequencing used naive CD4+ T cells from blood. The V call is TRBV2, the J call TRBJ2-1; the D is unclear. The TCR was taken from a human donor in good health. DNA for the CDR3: TGTGCCAGCAGCCTTCGGGTTGGGGAGCAGTTCTTC. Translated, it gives CASSLRVGEQFF.